Listed below are T cell receptor beta chains from one sample, sequenced in a study of cytomegalovirus exposure and HLA in healthy donors. Some clones are missing from TCRdb's copy, which holds only in-frame ones; the method was immunoSEQ multiplex PCR. The sample records about 150,000 clones, more than 60% being singletons. The sequenced sample consisted of PBMCs. The receptors were sampled from a woman in her 30s in good health and CMV-seronegative. CDR3s leave out the opening cysteine and the closing phenylalanine or tryptophan. The order of the fields is J gene, V gene, clone size, CDR3 protein. The listing skips clone size in some rows; elsewhere it reads once, few, many or a size class.

j_gene: TRBJ1-5; v_gene: TRBV7-2; abundance: few; CDR3aa: ASSLALASEVQPQH
j_gene: TRBJ2-7; v_gene: TRBV27; abundance: NA; CDR3aa: ASSFRRELEQY
j_gene: TRBJ2-1; v_gene: TRBV4-2; abundance: NA; CDR3aa: ASSQTRGSYNEQF
j_gene: TRBJ1-5; v_gene: TRBV19; abundance: NA; CDR3aa: ASSIDLGRNQPQH
j_gene: TRBJ2-2; v_gene: TRBV18; abundance: NA; CDR3aa: ASSPNQGWNTGELF
j_gene: TRBJ2-7; v_gene: TRBV11-2; abundance: NA; CDR3aa: ASGEGYEQY
j_gene: TRBJ1-2; v_gene: TRBV6-5; abundance: NA; CDR3aa: ASSPDGNYGYT
j_gene: TRBJ2-7; v_gene: TRBV5-1; abundance: NA; CDR3aa: ASSRAAGGESYEQY
j_gene: TRBJ1-4; v_gene: TRBV19; abundance: NA; CDR3aa: ASSIRVNEKLF
j_gene: TRBJ2-3; v_gene: TRBV27; abundance: NA; CDR3aa: ASRVLQGADTQY
j_gene: TRBJ2-5; v_gene: TRBV5-1; abundance: NA; CDR3aa: ASSYSSQETQY
j_gene: TRBJ2-3; v_gene: TRBV28; abundance: NA; CDR3aa: ASSFEIAGADTQY
j_gene: TRBJ2-2; v_gene: TRBV30; abundance: NA; CDR3aa: AGTGKTGELF
j_gene: TRBJ2-3; v_gene: TRBV11-2; abundance: NA; CDR3aa: ASSFRGAGTDTQY
j_gene: TRBJ2-7; v_gene: TRBV19; abundance: NA; CDR3aa: ASSISRGNYEQY
j_gene: TRBJ1-5; v_gene: TRBV6-5; abundance: NA; CDR3aa: ASSGAGGDNQPQH
j_gene: TRBJ1-5; v_gene: TRBV19; abundance: few; CDR3aa: ASMGAGARNQPQH
j_gene: TRBJ2-7; v_gene: TRBV5-6; abundance: NA; CDR3aa: ASSPIQQGAIYYEQY
j_gene: TRBJ2-7; v_gene: TRBV11-2; abundance: NA; CDR3aa: ASSLVTGETYEQY
j_gene: TRBJ1-6; v_gene: TRBV5-4; abundance: NA; CDR3aa: ASSTDRGNSPLH
j_gene: TRBJ1-3; v_gene: TRBV15; abundance: once; CDR3aa: ATSRDTPTGAGNTIY
j_gene: TRBJ1-1; v_gene: TRBV2; abundance: few; CDR3aa: ASTSGRMNTEAF
j_gene: TRBJ2-2; v_gene: TRBV5-1; abundance: few; CDR3aa: ASSPDRASTGELF
j_gene: TRBJ1-2; v_gene: TRBV7-9; abundance: NA; CDR3aa: ASSPRDRGSRGYT
j_gene: TRBJ2-5; v_gene: TRBV4-1; abundance: NA; CDR3aa: ASSHPGTGSETQY
j_gene: TRBJ2-1; v_gene: TRBV27; abundance: once; CDR3aa: ASGDRVAYNEQF
j_gene: TRBJ1-5; v_gene: TRBV6-1; abundance: NA; CDR3aa: ASGNTGERQPQH
j_gene: TRBJ2-7; v_gene: TRBV5-1; abundance: NA; CDR3aa: ASSLRPGGGRYEQY
j_gene: TRBJ2-3; v_gene: TRBV25-1; abundance: NA; CDR3aa: ASSDRRGGDTQY
j_gene: TRBJ1-1; v_gene: TRBV30; abundance: few; CDR3aa: AWLRTEAF
j_gene: TRBJ1-1; v_gene: TRBV7-8; abundance: NA; CDR3aa: ASSHGQGAMNTEAF